The table lists the clone carrying this TCR beta chain with many counts. Its matching antigen is unknown. This sample is drawn from a study of T-cell memory formation after mild COVID-19. V was cut by 6 bases and J by 1 base, with 18 bases left in between. CDR1 and CDR2 (germline): SGHTA, FQGNSA. The CDR3 contains 17 residues. Study-level results: The main location of contracting CD4+ clones was CM and EM, and that of contracting CD8+ clones was EMRA. There was a balanced CD4/CD8 profile in clones contracting day 15 to 85, and later expanders leaned CD4+. Unconfirmed was the SARS-CoV-2 specificity of second-wave clones that peaked on day 37. The appearance of some responding clones in pre-infection memory suggested that cross-reactive memory joined.

TCRdb reprocessed the 5' RACE reads via MiXCR and lists one record per CDR3 protein. The table records some 320,000 distinct CDR3 sequences, over 11% of them present only once. This TCR was sampled from a man in his late teens or twenties who had mild COVID-19 (a few samples of this study predate the infection). Cell type and time point are not known. Sequenced: PBMCs or a T cell subset sorted from them (not recorded which). V and J are TRBV7-2 and TRBJ2-2; tentatively, D is TRBD1 or TRBD2 (5 bases each). The CDR3 DNA reads TGTGCCAGCAGGTCGTTTGGGACGGATCTGAACACCGGGGAGCTGTTTTTT. It encodes CASRSFGTDLNTGELFF. Combining the CDR3 with reference TRBV7-2 and TRBJ2-2 gives the whole variable domain GAGVSQSPSNKVTEKGKDVELRCDPISGHTALYWYRQSLGQGLEFLIYFQGNSAPDKSGLPSDRFSAERTGGSVSTLTIQRTQQEDSAVYLCASRSFGTDLNTGELFFGEGSRLTVL.